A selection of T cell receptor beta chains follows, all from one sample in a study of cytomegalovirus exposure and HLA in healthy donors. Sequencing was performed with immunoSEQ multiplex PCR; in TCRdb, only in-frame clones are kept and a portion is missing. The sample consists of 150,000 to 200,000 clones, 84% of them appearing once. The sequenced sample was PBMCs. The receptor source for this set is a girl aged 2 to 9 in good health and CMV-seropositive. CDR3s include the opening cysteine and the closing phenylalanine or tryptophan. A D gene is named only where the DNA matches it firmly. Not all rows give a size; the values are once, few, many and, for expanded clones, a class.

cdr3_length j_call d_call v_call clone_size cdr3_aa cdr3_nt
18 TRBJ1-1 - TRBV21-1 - CASTLPPGTVKGNTEAFF TGTGCCAGCACCCTCCCCCCCGGGACAGTTAAGGGGAACACTGAAGCTTTCTTT
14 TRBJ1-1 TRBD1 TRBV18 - CASSPQGQRTEAFF TGTGCCAGCTCACCCCAGGGACAGCGCACTGAAGCTTTCTTT
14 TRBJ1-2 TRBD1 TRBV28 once CAVLAGTGVCGYTF TGTGCCGTCCTGGCCGGGACAGGGGTTTGTGGCTACACCTTC
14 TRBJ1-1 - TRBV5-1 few CASSFTTANTEAFF TGCGCCAGCAGCTTTACCACAGCGAACACTGAAGCTTTCTTT
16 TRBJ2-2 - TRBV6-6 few CASSITGESDTGELFF TGTGCCAGCAGTATAACGGGGGAATCCGACACCGGGGAGCTGTTTTTT
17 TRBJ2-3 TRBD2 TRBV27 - CASRTASGLWSTDTQYF TGTGCCAGCAGAACGGCTAGCGGGTTGTGGAGCACAGATACGCAGTATTTT
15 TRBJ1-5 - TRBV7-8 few CASSLTGATNQPQHF TGTGCCAGCAGCTTAACCGGAGCAACCAATCAGCCCCAGCATTTT
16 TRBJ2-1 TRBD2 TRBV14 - CASSQVGLAGGVEQFF TGTGCCAGCAGCCAAGTCGGTCTAGCGGGAGGAGTGGAGCAGTTCTTC
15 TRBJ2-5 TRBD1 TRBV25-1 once CANRTGRPPRETQYF TGTGCCAACCGGACAGGGAGGCCTCCACGGGAGACCCAGTACTTC
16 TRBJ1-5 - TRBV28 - CASSSLGTSSNQPQHF TGTGCCAGCAGTTCTTTGGGGACATCTAGCAATCAGCCCCAGCATTTT
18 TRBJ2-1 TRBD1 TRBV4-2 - CASSQGLKFGQGGGEQFF TGTGCCAGCAGCCAAGGTTTAAAGTTCGGACAGGGGGGCGGTGAGCAGTTCTTC
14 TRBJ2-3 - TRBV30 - CAWSPGTSTDTQYF TGTGCCTGGAGTCCAGGAACTAGCACAGATACGCAGTATTTT
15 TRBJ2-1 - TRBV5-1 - CASSLWPVRGDEQFF TGCGCCAGCTCACTCTGGCCGGTCAGGGGTGATGAGCAGTTCTTC
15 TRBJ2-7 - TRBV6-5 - CASSPGLLSSYEQYF TGTGCCAGCAGTCCCGGACTCTTGAGCTCCTACGAGCAGTACTTC
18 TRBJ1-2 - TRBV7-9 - CASSLVDTDILFKYGYTF TGTGCCAGCAGCTTAGTCGATACGGACATCCTTTTTAAATATGGCTACACCTTC
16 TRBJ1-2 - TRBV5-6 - CASRDLTRNLDYGYTF TGTGCCAGCAGGGATCTTACACGAAACCTAGACTATGGCTACACCTTC
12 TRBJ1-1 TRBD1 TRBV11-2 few CASSLGDREAFF TGTGCCAGCAGCTTGGGGGACAGAGAAGCTTTCTTT
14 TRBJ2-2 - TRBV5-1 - CASSLAGYTGELFF TGCGCCAGCAGCTTGGCCGGGTACACCGGGGAGCTGTTTTTT
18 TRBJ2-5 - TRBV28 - CASSLRRTILSFQETQYF TGTGCCAGCAGTTTAAGGAGGACTATCCTCTCCTTCCAAGAGACCCAGTACTTC
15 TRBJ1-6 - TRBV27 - CASSLYRGSNSPLHF TGTGCCAGCAGTTTATATCGGGGGAGTAATTCACCCCTCCACTTT
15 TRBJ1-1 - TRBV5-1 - CASSLAGGVNTEAFF TGCGCCAGCAGCTTGGCCGGGGGAGTGAACACTGAAGCTTTCTTT
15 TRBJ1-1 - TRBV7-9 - CASSLAGGLNTEAFF TGTGCCAGCAGCTTAGCGGGGGGTCTGAACACTGAAGCTTTCTTT
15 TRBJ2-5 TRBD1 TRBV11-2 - CASSPPGQGQETQYF TGTGCCAGCAGCCCACCGGGACAGGGGCAAGAGACCCAGTACTTC
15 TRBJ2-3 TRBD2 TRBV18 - CASSPTSGRGSTQYF TGTGCCAGCTCACCGACTAGCGGGAGGGGGAGTACGCAGTATTTT
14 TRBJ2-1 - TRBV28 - CASNLISSYNEQFF TGTGCCAGCAACCTTATTAGCTCCTACAATGAGCAGTTCTTC
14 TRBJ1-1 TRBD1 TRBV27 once CASSLDRGNTEAFF TGTGCCAGCAGTTTAGACAGGGGGAACACTGAAGCTTTCTTT
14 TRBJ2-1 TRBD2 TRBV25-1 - CASSVAGVNNEQFF TGTGCCAGCTCTGTAGCGGGGGTGAACAATGAGCAGTTCTTC
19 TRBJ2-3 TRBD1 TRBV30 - CAWADVGYSGTGPTDTQYF TGTGCCTGGGCCGACGTAGGGTATTCCGGGACAGGGCCAACAGATACGCAGTATTTT
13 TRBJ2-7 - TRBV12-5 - CASGIRSWNEQYF TGTGCTAGTGGGATTAGGAGTTGGAACGAGCAGTACTTC
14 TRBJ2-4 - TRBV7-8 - CASSLARDKNIQYF TGTGCCAGCAGCTTAGCCCGGGACAAAAACATTCAGTACTTC
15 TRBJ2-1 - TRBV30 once CAWNAPAGSYNEQFF TGTGCCTGGAACGCCCCAGCGGGCTCGTACAATGAGCAGTTCTTC
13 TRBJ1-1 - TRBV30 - CAWSPSRNTEAFF TGTGCCTGGAGCCCGAGTAGGAACACTGAAGCTTTCTTT
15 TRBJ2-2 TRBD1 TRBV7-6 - CASSLGRGTTGELFF TGTGCCAGCAGCTTAGGCAGGGGGACCACCGGGGAGCTGTTTTTT
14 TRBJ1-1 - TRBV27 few CASRTYGAHTEAFF TGTGCCAGCAGGACTTATGGGGCGCACACTGAAGCTTTCTTT
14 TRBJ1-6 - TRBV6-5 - CASSYSGENSPLHF TGTGCCAGCAGCTACTCAGGGGAAAATTCACCCCTCCACTTT
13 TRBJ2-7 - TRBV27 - CASSLRGLYEQYF TGTGCCAGCAGTTTAAGGGGCCTCTACGAGCAGTACTTC
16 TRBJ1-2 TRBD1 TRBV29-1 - CSVEGQGLVANYGYTF TGCAGCGTTGAGGGACAGGGGCTGGTTGCTAACTATGGCTACACCTTC
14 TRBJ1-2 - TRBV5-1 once CASSLDRWIYGYTF TGCGCCAGCAGCCTCGACAGGTGGATCTATGGCTACACCTTC
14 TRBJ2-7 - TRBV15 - CATSNAGTDYEQYF TGTGCCACCAGCAATGCCGGAACAGATTACGAGCAGTACTTC
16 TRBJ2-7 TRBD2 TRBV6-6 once CASIPRLAGDSYEQYF TGTGCCAGCATTCCCAGACTAGCGGGAGATAGCTACGAGCAGTACTTC
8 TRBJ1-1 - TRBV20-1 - CSALEAFF TGCAGTGCTCTTGAAGCTTTCTTT
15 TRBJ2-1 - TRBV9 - CASSVAVAAYNEQFF TGTGCCAGCAGCGTAGCGGTAGCGGCGTACAATGAGCAGTTCTTC
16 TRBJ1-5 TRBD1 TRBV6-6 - CASTSGQGARNQPQHF TGTGCCAGCACCTCGGGACAGGGGGCCCGCAATCAGCCCCAGCATTTT
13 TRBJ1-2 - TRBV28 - CASSSAGNYGYTF TGTGCCAGCAGTTCGGCAGGAAACTATGGCTACACCTTC
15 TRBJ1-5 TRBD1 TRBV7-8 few CASSATAGGNQPQHF TGTGCCAGCAGTGCAACCGCAGGGGGGAATCAGCCCCAGCATTTT
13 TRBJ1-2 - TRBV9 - CASSVDRDYGYTF TGTGCCAGCAGCGTAGACAGGGACTATGGCTACACCTTC
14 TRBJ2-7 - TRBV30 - CAWKYQEPFHEQYF TGTGCCTGGAAATACCAGGAACCGTTCCACGAGCAGTACTTC
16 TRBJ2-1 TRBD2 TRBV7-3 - CASSAVAGGIYNEQFF TGTGCCAGCAGCGCCGTAGCGGGAGGGATATACAATGAGCAGTTCTTC
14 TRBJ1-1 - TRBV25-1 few CASSEYAGNTEAFF TGTGCCAGCAGTGAATATGCAGGGAACACTGAAGCTTTCTTT
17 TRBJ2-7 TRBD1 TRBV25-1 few CASSPKASPTGGYEQYF TGTGCCAGCAGCCCTAAGGCGAGCCCGACAGGGGGCTACGAGCAGTACTTC
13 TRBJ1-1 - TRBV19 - CASSSGLGTEAFF TGTGCCAGTAGTAGCGGGCTCGGCACTGAAGCTTTCTTT
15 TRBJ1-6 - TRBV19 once CASSPGGVYNSPLHF TGTGCCAGTAGTCCGGGAGGAGTCTATAATTCACCCCTCCACTTT
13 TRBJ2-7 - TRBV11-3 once CASSFSLGAQQYF TGTGCCAGCAGCTTTAGTTTGGGGGCTCAGCAGTACTTC
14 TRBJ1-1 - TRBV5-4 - CASSSGLTRAEAFF TGTGCCAGCAGCTCCGGACTCACGAGGGCTGAAGCTTTCTTT
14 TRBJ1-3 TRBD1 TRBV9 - CASSRTGYGNTIYF TGTGCCAGCAGTAGGACAGGTTACGGAAACACCATATATTTT
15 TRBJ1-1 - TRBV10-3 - CAISESGGKNTEAFF TGTGCCATCAGTGAGTCGGGAGGGAAGAACACTGAAGCTTTCTTT
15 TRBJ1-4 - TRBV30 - CAWSPPGETNEKLFF TGTGCCTGGAGTCCCCCGGGTGAAACTAATGAAAAACTGTTTTTT